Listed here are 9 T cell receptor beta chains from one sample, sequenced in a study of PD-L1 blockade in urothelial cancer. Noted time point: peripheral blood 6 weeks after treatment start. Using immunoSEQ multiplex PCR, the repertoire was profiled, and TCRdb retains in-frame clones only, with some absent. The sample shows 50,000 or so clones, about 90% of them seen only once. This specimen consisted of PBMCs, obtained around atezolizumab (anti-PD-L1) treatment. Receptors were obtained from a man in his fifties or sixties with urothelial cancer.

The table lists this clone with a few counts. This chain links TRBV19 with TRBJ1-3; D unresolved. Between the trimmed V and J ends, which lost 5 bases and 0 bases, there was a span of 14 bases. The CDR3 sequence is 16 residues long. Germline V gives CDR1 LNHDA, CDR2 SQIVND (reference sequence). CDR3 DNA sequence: TGTGCCAGTAGTCCTCAACAGAGCCCCTCTGGAAACACCATATATTTT. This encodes CASSPQQSPSGNTIYF.

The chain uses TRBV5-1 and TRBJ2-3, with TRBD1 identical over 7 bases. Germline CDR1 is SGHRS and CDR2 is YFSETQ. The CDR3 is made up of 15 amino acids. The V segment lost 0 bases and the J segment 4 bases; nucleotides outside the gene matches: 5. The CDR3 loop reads CASSLEQGRPDTQYF. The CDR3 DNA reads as TGCGCCAGCAGCTTGGAACAGGGGCGGCCAGATACGCAGTATTTT.

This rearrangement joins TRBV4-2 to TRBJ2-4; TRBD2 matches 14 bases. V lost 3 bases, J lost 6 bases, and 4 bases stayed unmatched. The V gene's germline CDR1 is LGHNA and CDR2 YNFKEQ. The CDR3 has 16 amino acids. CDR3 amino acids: CASSHETSGGANIQYF. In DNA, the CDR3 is TGTGCCAGCAGCCATGAGACTAGCGGGGGGGCAAACATTCAGTACTTC.

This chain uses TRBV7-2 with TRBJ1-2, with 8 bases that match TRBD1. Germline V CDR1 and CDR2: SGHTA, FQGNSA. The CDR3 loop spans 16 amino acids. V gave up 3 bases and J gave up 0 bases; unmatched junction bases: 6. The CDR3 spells CASSLGTGETNYGYTF. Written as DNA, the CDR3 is TGTGCCAGCAGCTTGGGGACAGGAGAAACTAACTATGGCTACACCTTC.

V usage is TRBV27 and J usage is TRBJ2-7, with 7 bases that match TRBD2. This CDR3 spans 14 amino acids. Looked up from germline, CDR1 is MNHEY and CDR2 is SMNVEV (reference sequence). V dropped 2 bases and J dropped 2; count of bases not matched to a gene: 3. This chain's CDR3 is CASSLRGVPYEQYF. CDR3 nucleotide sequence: TGTGCCAGCAGTTTACGGGGGGTACCCTACGAGCAGTACTTC.

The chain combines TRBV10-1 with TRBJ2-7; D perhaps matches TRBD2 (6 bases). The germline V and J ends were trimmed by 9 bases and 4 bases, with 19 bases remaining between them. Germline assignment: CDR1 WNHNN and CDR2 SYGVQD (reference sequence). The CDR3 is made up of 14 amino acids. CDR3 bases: TGCGCCAGGCTCAGGGAGGCCCTAGTTTACGAGCAGTACTTC. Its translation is CARLREALVYEQYF.

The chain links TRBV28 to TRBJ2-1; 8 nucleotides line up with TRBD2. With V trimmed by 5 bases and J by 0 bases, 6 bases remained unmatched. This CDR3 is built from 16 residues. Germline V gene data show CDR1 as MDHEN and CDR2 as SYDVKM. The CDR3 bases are TGTGCCAGCAGTCCGATAGCGGGGAGCTCCTACAATGAGCAGTTCTTC. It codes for CASSPIAGSSYNEQFF.

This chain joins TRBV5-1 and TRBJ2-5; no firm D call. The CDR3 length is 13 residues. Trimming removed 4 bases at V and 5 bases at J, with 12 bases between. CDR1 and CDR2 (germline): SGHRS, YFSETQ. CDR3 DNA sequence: TGCGCCAGCAGCCCCTCCCCCCAGGAGACCCAGTACTTC. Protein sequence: CASSPSPQETQYF. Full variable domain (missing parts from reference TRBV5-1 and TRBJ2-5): KAGVTQTPRYLIKTRGQQVTLSCSPISGHRSVSWYQQTPGQGLQFLFEYFSETQRNKGNFPGRFSGRQFSNSRSEMNVSTLELGDSALYLCASSPSPQETQYFGPGTRLLVL.

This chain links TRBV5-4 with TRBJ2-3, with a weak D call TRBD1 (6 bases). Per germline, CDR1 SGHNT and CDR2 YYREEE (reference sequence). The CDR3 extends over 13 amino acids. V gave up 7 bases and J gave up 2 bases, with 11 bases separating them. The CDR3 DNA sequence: TGTGCCAGCGGAACAGGGTACACAGATACGCAGTATTTT. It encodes CASGTGYTDTQYF.